Listed here are 30 T cell receptor beta chains from one sample, sequenced in a study of shared clonotypes between healthy human individuals (dated by TCRdb to 2019 to 2021). Library prep was done by the immunoSEQ multiplex PCR assay. TCRdb re-hosts the immuneACCESS table, in-frame sequences only. Its copies lack some clones; in the studies checked, an unresolved V gene accounts for under half of them, and the cause for the rest is not known. In all, the sample holds roughly 1,500,000 clones, and roughly 98% of those were seen once. Roughly 0.4% of the sample lies in the top ten. The specimen sequenced was naive CD4+ T cells sorted from blood. This specimen's cell subset or site label, interpreted: CD45RA+ positively selected. These receptors originate from a man under 40 in good health.

This sequence joins TRBV6-5 and TRBJ2-7; 8 nucleotides agree with TRBD1. The V and J ends lost 2 bases and 2 bases, in that order; junction bases with no gene match: 8. Germline loops: CDR1 MNHEY, CDR2 SVGAGI. The CDR3 spans 16 residues. The CDR3 DNA follows: TGTGCCAGCAGTTACCCTTCCGTGACAGGGGCCTACGAGCAGTACTTC. Its translation: CASSYPSVTGAYEQYF.

The chain carries TRBV5-6 and TRBJ2-7; D may be TRBD1 (5 bases). This CDR3 spans 17 amino acids. V was cut by 0 bases and J by 8 bases, with 24 bases left in between. The germline V gene encodes CDR1 SGHDT and CDR2 YYEEEE. The DNA of the CDR3 is TGTGCCAGCAGCTTGGGACAGCCGGTATCCTTTCTCTCCAAGCAGTACTTC. Protein sequence: CASSLGQPVSFLSKQYF.

The gene calls are TRBV9 and TRBJ2-7, with 7 bases lining up with TRBD2. The CDR3 consists of 13 residues. V gave up 0 bases and J gave up 5 bases; unmatched junction bases: 2. The germline V gene has CDR1 SGDLS and CDR2 YYNGEE. The CDR3 nucleotides read TGTGCCAGCAGCGTAGGAGGGACTAACGAGCAGTACTTC. Protein: CASSVGGTNEQYF.

This chain joins TRBV18 and TRBJ2-5; 7 nucleotides agree with TRBD1. V trimming: 3 bases; J trimming: 5 bases; junction bases outside the gene matches: 6. The CDR3 runs to 14 residues. Germline V CDR1 and CDR2: KGHSH, LQKENI. In DNA, the CDR3 is TGTGCCAGCTCACCGACAGGGTTTGAGGAGACCCAGTACTTC. This sequence encodes CASSPTGFEETQYF.

This rearrangement joins TRBV28 to TRBJ2-4; maybe TRBD1 (5 bases). CDR1 is MDHEN, CDR2 SYDVKM, per germline. V was shortened by 5 bases and J by 0 bases, with 8 bases between the two germline ends. CDR3 length equals 14 residues. The CDR3 reads CASSLDIAKNIQYF. The CDR3 coding sequence is TGTGCCAGCAGTCTGGACATAGCCAAAAACATTCAGTACTTC.

Comments on this clone: Other DNA sequences within the sample encode an identical CDR3. The rearrangement joins TRBV9 to TRBJ2-1; the D is unclear. V shed 3 bases and J shed 5 bases, with 3 bases lying between them. This CDR3 is built from 11 residues. Germline V lookup: CDR1 SGDLS, CDR2 YYNGEE. Here the CDR3 reads CASSGHNEQFF. CDR3 DNA sequence: TGTGCCAGCAGCGGCCACAATGAGCAGTTCTTC.

The V gene is TRBV6-1, the J gene TRBJ1-5, with no clear D. Germline assignment: CDR1 MNHNS and CDR2 SASEGT. CDR3 length equals 13 residues. V was pared by 8 bases and J by 3 bases, with 11 bases between. The CDR3 sequence: CASLAVSNQPQHF. The CDR3 DNA reads TGTGCCAGCTTGGCAGTCTCCAATCAGCCCCAGCATTTT.

This clone was detected only a few times. One junction end disagrees with the germline gene, perhaps due to a read error. This chain links TRBV7-7 with TRBJ2-2; tentatively, D is TRBD1 (6 bases). The CDR3 is 16 residues long. Germline V gives CDR1 SSHAT, CDR2 FNYEAQ (reference sequence). For the CDR3, the DNA is TGTGCTAGCAGCTCTATAGGGGGAACTAACACCGGGGAGCTGTTTTTT. This encodes CASSSIGGTNTGELFF. The full variable domain, completed using reference TRBV7-7 and TRBJ2-2, is GAGVSQSPRYKVTKRGQDVTLRCDPISSHATLYWYQQALGQGPEFLTYFNYEAQPDKSGLPSDRFSAERPEGSISTLTIQRTEQRDSAMYRCASSSIGGTNTGELFFGEGSRLTVL.

The gene calls are TRBV9 and TRBJ2-7; the match to TRBD1 covers 8 bases. The ends lost 4 bases at V and 7 bases at J; junction bases unmatched: 10. This CDR3 region has 14 residues. Germline CDR1 is SGDLS and CDR2 is YYNGEE. CDR3 protein: CASSPRGQVEEQYF. CDR3 nucleotides: TGTGCCAGCAGCCCGAGGGGACAGGTGGAGGAGCAGTACTTC.

The table lists this clone with a count of one. The V and J genes are TRBV7-8 and TRBJ1-4, with D perhaps matching TRBD1 (5 bases). Between the trimmed V and J ends, which lost 2 bases and 3 bases, there was a span of 10 bases. The CDR3 runs to 15 residues. Germline V gene sequence: CDR1 SGHVS, CDR2 FQNEAQ. Here the CDR3 DNA reads TGTGCCAGCAGCTTACAGGGTATATCTAATGAAAAACTGTTTTTT. Protein: CASSLQGISNEKLFF.

The chain carries TRBV4-1 and TRBJ2-5; D tentatively fits TRBD1 or TRBD2 (5 bases each). V was clipped by 3 bases and J by 3 bases, with 8 bases between them. The germline V gene has CDR1 MGHRA and CDR2 YSYEKL. The CDR3 is 13 residues long. This chain's CDR3 is CASSQGEKETQYF. CDR3 nucleotide sequence: TGCGCCAGCAGCCAGGGGGAAAAAGAGACCCAGTACTTC.

The V gene is TRBV9, the J gene TRBJ2-7, with TRBD2 matching 9 bases. The ends lost 0 bases at V and 2 bases at J; junction bases unmatched: 12. This CDR3 spans 18 amino acids. Germline CDR1 reads SGDLS; CDR2 reads YYNGEE. The CDR3 nucleotides are TGTGCCAGCAGCGTAGGTCCTAGCGGGATAATAGCCCCCTACGAGCAGTACTTC. This gives the protein CASSVGPSGIIAPYEQYF.

The chain couples TRBV7-8 to TRBJ2-7; 11 bases are a match to TRBD1. Germline CDR1 and CDR2: SGHVS and FQNEAQ. The CDR3 runs to 17 residues. Trimming at V came to 4 bases and at J to 3 bases, leaving 11 bases not matched to a gene. CDR3 residues: CASSYRPGQGGFYEQYF. CDR3 coding DNA: TGTGCCAGCAGCTATCGCCCGGGACAGGGGGGATTCTACGAGCAGTACTTC.

The gene calls are TRBV2 and TRBJ1-4, with D perhaps TRBD1 (5 bases). This CDR3 contains 13 residues. Germline loops: CDR1 SNHLY, CDR2 FYNNEI. V lost 6 bases and J 7 bases, leaving 12 bases between the germline ends. This chain's CDR3 is CASRYGGAEKLFF. As DNA, the CDR3 is TGTGCCAGCAGATACGGGGGTGCTGAAAAACTGTTTTTT.

The CDR3 nucleotides are TGTGCCAGCAGTTTACCCGGGGTCCCCTACGAGCAGTACTTC. Its protein product is CASSLPGVPYEQYF. The gene calls are TRBV27 and TRBJ2-7; D is possibly TRBD2 (5 bases). V was shortened by 2 bases and J by 2 bases, with 10 bases between the two germline ends. This CDR3 contains 14 residues. Germline V gene lookup returns CDR1 MNHEY and CDR2 SMNVEV (reference sequence).

J is TRBJ2-5 and V is TRBV15; 9 bases are a match to TRBD1. The CDR3 contains 15 residues. J was trimmed by 0 bases and V by 3 bases; bases with no gene match: 2. Germline values: CDR1 LNHNV, CDR2 YYDKDF (reference sequence). The CDR3 is CATSRRDRDQETQYF. CDR3 DNA sequence: TGTGCCACCAGCAGGAGGGACAGGGACCAAGAGACCCAGTACTTC.

J is TRBJ1-5 and V is TRBV5-6, with 7 bases matching TRBD1. The CDR3 has 15 amino acids. Trimming removed 4 bases from V and 1 base from J; junction bases left unmatched: 5. The germline gives CDR1 SGHDT, CDR2 YYEEEE. This CDR3 reads CASSRGTVSNQPQHF. The CDR3 DNA sequence: TGTGCCAGCAGCCGGGGGACAGTCAGCAATCAGCCCCAGCATTTT.

V usage is TRBV6-1 and J usage is TRBJ1-2; tentative D call: TRBD1 (5 bases). This CDR3 region has 13 residues. V lost 5 bases and J 4 bases, leaving 11 bases between the germline ends. From germline, CDR1 is MNHNS and CDR2 SASEGT. CDR3 in amino acids: CASSITGVYGYTF. The CDR3 region has the DNA TGTGCCAGCAGTATCACAGGAGTCTATGGCTACACCTTC.

This chain uses TRBV28 with TRBJ2-7; the match to TRBD1 covers 7 bases. From germline, CDR1 is MDHEN and CDR2 SYDVKM. With 2 bases clipped from V and 5 bases from J, the junction kept 9 bases outside the gene matches. This CDR3 is 15 amino acids long. The CDR3 reads CASSLEDRVINEQYF. CDR3 DNA sequence: TGTGCCAGCAGTTTAGAAGACAGGGTAATCAACGAGCAGTACTTC.

This clone was counted a single time. The rearrangement uses TRBV14 and TRBJ2-1, with a possible D match to TRBD2 (6 bases). With 4 bases removed from V and 9 bases from J, the gap between germline ends came to 19 bases. The germline V gene has CDR1 SGHDN and CDR2 FVKESK. The CDR3 is 15 amino acids. The CDR3 DNA reads as TGTGCCAGCAGCCCGGGGGTGGATCGGTTTGGTGAGCAGTTCTTC. This sequence encodes CASSPGVDRFGEQFF.

V and J are TRBV7-9 and TRBJ2-3, with 11 bases matching TRBD2. Germline CDR1 is SEHNR and CDR2 is FQNEAQ (reference sequence). This CDR3 region has 16 residues. V gave up 6 bases and J gave up 0 bases; unmatched junction bases: 5. CDR3 sequence: CASRPTSGRSTDTQYF. CDR3 sequence (DNA): TGTGCCAGCAGACCAACTAGCGGGAGAAGCACAGATACGCAGTATTTT.

The V gene is TRBV6-6, the J gene TRBJ2-7; perhaps TRBD2 as D (7 bases). V lost 8 bases and J 5 bases, leaving 13 bases between the germline ends. Per the germline V gene, CDR1 is MNHNY and CDR2 is SVGAGI (reference sequence). The CDR3 is 12 amino acids. This CDR3 reads CASRRGGNEQYF. CDR3 coding DNA: TGTGCCAGCCGGAGGGGGGGTAACGAGCAGTACTTC.

V is TRBV7-9 and J is TRBJ1-3; D gene unclear. V dropped 6 bases and J dropped 0 bases, with 15 bases sitting between them. The V gene's germline CDR1 is SEHNR and CDR2 FQNEAQ (reference sequence). This CDR3 has 16 residues. DNA for the CDR3: TGTGCCAGCAGTCCCTCGGCTTCTAGCTCTGGAAACACCATATATTTT. The encoded protein is CASSPSASSSGNTIYF.

V usage is TRBV27 and J usage is TRBJ2-1; 10 nucleotides line up with TRBD2. The CDR3 sequence is 18 residues long. J lost 0 bases, V lost 5 bases, and 10 bases had no gene match. Germline assignment: CDR1 MNHEY and CDR2 SMNVEV (reference sequence). CDR3 DNA: TGTGCCAGCAGTATTCGGGCATCTAGCGGGAGCTCCTACAATGAGCAGTTCTTC. Encoded protein: CASSIRASSGSSYNEQFF.

The rearrangement uses TRBV5-6 and TRBJ1-1; 7 bases agree with TRBD1. V was clipped by 3 bases and J by 5 bases; unmatched bases: 10. The CDR3 covers 15 residues. CDR1 is SGHDT and CDR2 is YYEEEE in the germline V gene. For the CDR3, the DNA is TGTGCCAGCAGCTCACAGGGGTTGGGAGGAACTGAAGCTTTCTTT. As protein: CASSSQGLGGTEAFF.

The J gene is TRBJ2-2, the V gene TRBV29-1; D tentatively fits TRBD1 or TRBD2 (6 bases each). The germline CDR1 and CDR2 sequences are SQVTM and ANQGSEA. The CDR3 length is 16 residues. The V end was cut by 1 base, the J end by 8 bases, with 20 bases between. CDR3 in DNA: TGCAGCGTTGAAGGAACGGTTAAGGGGGGTGCGGGGGAGCTGTTTTTT. Protein: CSVEGTVKGGAGELFF.

V and J are TRBV5-1 and TRBJ2-2; D gene uncertain. The CDR3 runs to 15 residues. Trimming left V 0 bases short and J 6 bases short, with 12 bases between. Germline assignment: CDR1 SGHRS and CDR2 YFSETQ. CDR3 DNA: TGCGCCAGCAGCTTGGGCCCCACCGGTGCCGGGGAGCTGTTTTTT. It codes for CASSLGPTGAGELFF.

The rearrangement uses TRBV7-9 and TRBJ2-1; D assignment may be TRBD1 or TRBD2 (5 bases each). Between the trimmed V and J ends, which lost 5 bases and 3 bases, there was a span of 8 bases. Looked up from germline, CDR1 is SEHNR and CDR2 is FQNEAQ (reference sequence). This CDR3 contains 13 residues. CDR3 residues: CASSTGGYNEQFF. CDR3 sequence (DNA): TGTGCCAGCAGCACAGGAGGCTACAATGAGCAGTTCTTC.

The J gene is TRBJ2-1, the V gene TRBV5-1; perhaps TRBD2 as D (6 bases). V was trimmed by 4 bases and J by 11 bases, leaving 16 bases between them. Germline V gene lookup returns CDR1 SGHRS and CDR2 YFSETQ. The CDR3 contains 13 residues. The CDR3 region has the DNA TGCGCCAGCAGCCCGCCCACTAGCCGAAAGCAGTTCTTC. Its translation: CASSPPTSRKQFF.

The V and J genes are TRBV18 and TRBJ2-7; D gene uncertain. Germline CDR1 and CDR2: KGHSH and LQKENI. This CDR3 spans 12 amino acids. The V gene lost 5 bases and the J gene lost 2 bases, with 7 bases spanning the gap. The CDR3 nucleotides read TGTGCCAGCTCAGGGCCAACCTACGAGCAGTACTTC. Translating gives CASSGPTYEQYF.